A selection of T cell receptor beta chains follows, all from one sample in a study of cytomegalovirus exposure and HLA in healthy donors. Sequenced by immunoSEQ multiplex PCR; TCRdb stores in-frame clones only, minus some. Recorded here are about 160,000 clones; the top ten clones represent about 1.2%. The sample was PBMCs. The receptors were gathered from a woman between 55 and 75 years old in good health and CMV-seronegative. CDR3s leave out the opening cysteine and the closing phenylalanine or tryptophan. Each record gives: CDR3 protein, J gene, V gene.

cdr3_aa: ASSPGQGNYEQY; j_call: TRBJ2-7; v_call: TRBV7-3
cdr3_aa: ASNIAGGPTGELF; j_call: TRBJ2-2; v_call: TRBV2
cdr3_aa: ASGGQATNEKLS; j_call: TRBJ1-4; v_call: TRBV25-1
cdr3_aa: ASSLADRDNQPQH; j_call: TRBJ1-5; v_call: TRBV7-9
cdr3_aa: ATSRDKETQY; j_call: TRBJ2-5; v_call: TRBV15
cdr3_aa: ASSPWAGSETEQY; j_call: TRBJ2-7; v_call: TRBV7-9
cdr3_aa: ASSLGGGTAEAF; j_call: TRBJ1-1; v_call: TRBV5-1
cdr3_aa: ASSLQSPTNEKLF; j_call: TRBJ1-4; v_call: TRBV5-1
cdr3_aa: AWSQLTGGNTEAF; j_call: TRBJ1-1; v_call: TRBV30
cdr3_aa: ASSLAGTVYGYT; j_call: TRBJ1-2; v_call: TRBV7-2
cdr3_aa: ASSQSGRRNEQF; j_call: TRBJ2-1; v_call: TRBV6-5
cdr3_aa: ASSLDVAVRETQY; j_call: TRBJ2-5; v_call: TRBV5-1
cdr3_aa: ASRSSGGFEETQY; j_call: TRBJ2-5; v_call: TRBV27
cdr3_aa: ASSLEGDAFYEQY; j_call: TRBJ2-7; v_call: TRBV5-4
cdr3_aa: ASSQERGTYEQY; j_call: TRBJ2-7; v_call: TRBV4-3
cdr3_aa: ASSQGRTKRWTQY; j_call: TRBJ2-5; v_call: TRBV4-1
cdr3_aa: ASSYSLAGTPYEQY; j_call: TRBJ2-7; v_call: TRBV6-5
cdr3_aa: ASSFFYRKETQY; j_call: TRBJ2-5; v_call: TRBV5-4
cdr3_aa: ASSLGQGGRREQY; j_call: TRBJ2-7; v_call: TRBV18
cdr3_aa: ASSPNSVITGELF; j_call: TRBJ2-2; v_call: TRBV5-1
cdr3_aa: ASTDFPSYNEQF; j_call: TRBJ2-1; v_call: TRBV2
cdr3_aa: ASSIDRAGQPQH; j_call: TRBJ1-5; v_call: TRBV5-6
cdr3_aa: ASSADTDGGELF; j_call: TRBJ2-2; v_call: TRBV7-6
cdr3_aa: ASSPATSGSYNEQF; j_call: TRBJ2-1; v_call: TRBV28
cdr3_aa: ASSVVGGIGEQF; j_call: TRBJ2-1; v_call: TRBV2
cdr3_aa: ASSLGVGQGGSGANVLT; j_call: TRBJ2-6; v_call: TRBV7-8
cdr3_aa: ATSTESSYEQY; j_call: TRBJ2-7; v_call: TRBV19
cdr3_aa: ASSFSSGSTGELF; j_call: TRBJ2-2; v_call: TRBV5-1
cdr3_aa: ASRSSGTYTDTQY; j_call: TRBJ2-3; v_call: TRBV5-1
cdr3_aa: ASRRLGGTEAF; j_call: TRBJ1-1; v_call: TRBV11-2
cdr3_aa: ASGRTIVRGITNTEAF; j_call: TRBJ1-1; v_call: TRBV12-5
cdr3_aa: SVELGQGDGYT; j_call: TRBJ1-2; v_call: TRBV29-1
cdr3_aa: ASSLEGRGSPDQETQY; j_call: TRBJ2-5; v_call: TRBV5-1
cdr3_aa: ASSLKQGGSYSNQPQH; j_call: TRBJ1-5; v_call: TRBV5-1
cdr3_aa: SVVPGYTEAF; j_call: TRBJ1-1; v_call: TRBV29-1
cdr3_aa: ASSLGLATDTQY; j_call: TRBJ2-3; v_call: TRBV5-1
cdr3_aa: ASSKDTQEGSNQPQH; j_call: TRBJ1-5; v_call: TRBV21-1
cdr3_aa: ASTQTGLAGPEQY; j_call: TRBJ2-7; v_call: TRBV7-9
cdr3_aa: ASSLRSEGGSGEQY; j_call: TRBJ2-7; v_call: TRBV5-1
cdr3_aa: ASSNVERGAYEQY; j_call: TRBJ2-7; v_call: TRBV5-1
cdr3_aa: ASSLVAGRTDTQY; j_call: TRBJ2-3; v_call: TRBV5-4
cdr3_aa: ASSASGGEETQY; j_call: TRBJ2-5; v_call: TRBV9
cdr3_aa: ASRTGKNYGYT; j_call: TRBJ1-2; v_call: TRBV6-5
cdr3_aa: ASSLQTNTGELF; j_call: TRBJ2-2; v_call: TRBV5-1
cdr3_aa: ASSQTGHPNEQY; j_call: TRBJ2-7; v_call: TRBV4-2
cdr3_aa: ASSFEGLAGRRQY; j_call: TRBJ2-7; v_call: TRBV7-9
cdr3_aa: ASRGQTQETQY; j_call: TRBJ2-5; v_call: TRBV6-1
cdr3_aa: ASTYRGGVYEQY; j_call: TRBJ2-7; v_call: TRBV7-2
cdr3_aa: ASSMDRDSRPQH; j_call: TRBJ1-5; v_call: TRBV19
cdr3_aa: ASSPTSGGTDTQY; j_call: TRBJ2-3; v_call: TRBV7-7